These 21 T cell receptor beta chains were all obtained from the same sample, sequenced in a study of blood T cell repertoires in COVID-19. Data came from immunoSEQ multiplex PCR; TCRdb stores just in-frame clones and leaves some out. The sample lists fewer than 140,000 clones; 71% were seen once. The specimen was peripheral blood. The receptors originated from a human donor with acute or convalescent COVID-19. The donor label of this sample is uncertain.

The chain recombines TRBV5-4 with TRBJ2-6; D perhaps matches TRBD1 (6 bases). CDR1 is SGHNT and CDR2 is YYREEE in the germline V gene (reference sequence). This CDR3 is 15 amino acids long. V shed 4 bases and J shed 2 bases, with 10 bases lying between them. CDR3 protein: CASSLDSTGANVLTF. In nucleotides, the CDR3 is TGTGCCAGCAGCCTGGACAGTACTGGGGCCAACGTCCTGACTTTC.

The V and J genes are TRBV27 and TRBJ2-7; maybe TRBD1 (6 bases). With 3 bases removed from V and 6 bases from J, the gap between germline ends came to 24 bases. Germline V lookup: CDR1 MNHEY, CDR2 SMNVEV (reference sequence). CDR3 size: 17 residues. Here the CDR3 reads CASSFPIKQGPLFEQYV. CDR3 bases: TGTGCCAGCAGTTTCCCTATAAAACAGGGTCCTCTATTCGAGCAGTACGTC.

This clone was observed many times. CDR3 loop: CASGPRENGYTF. DNA for the CDR3: TGTGCTAGTGGACCCCGGGAGAATGGCTACACCTTC. The gene calls are TRBV12-5 and TRBJ1-2; D remains ambiguous. Looked up from germline, CDR1 is LGHNT and CDR2 is FRNRAP. The CDR3 extends over 12 amino acids. V gave up 6 bases and J gave up 6 bases, with 11 bases separating them.

The genes are TRBV11-2 and TRBJ2-5, with TRBD2 matching 7 bases. V lost 5 bases, J lost 5 bases, and 14 bases stayed unmatched. Germline V gene sequence: CDR1 SGHAT, CDR2 FQNNGV. The CDR3 covers 16 residues. The CDR3 DNA sequence: TGTGCCAGCAGCCCGCGTCTCGGGGCCGGGGGGGAGACCCAGTACTTC. This gives the protein CASSPRLGAGGETQYF.

The chain has TRBV5-4 and TRBJ1-2, with D tentatively TRBD1 (6 bases). CDR1 SGHNT and CDR2 YYREEE come from the germline V gene (reference sequence). Trimming removed 0 bases from V and 2 bases from J, with 11 bases in between. The CDR3 extends over 15 amino acids. The DNA for the CDR3 is TGTGCCAGCAGCTTGGAGAACAGGGAAAACTATGGCTACACCTTC. It codes for CASSLENRENYGYTF.

The chain employs TRBV6-6 and TRBJ1-5, with 8 bases lining up with TRBD1. From germline, CDR1 is MNHNY and CDR2 SVGAGI (reference sequence). V lost 6 bases and J lost 2; bases outside the gene matches: 3. This CDR3 has 14 amino acids. The CDR3 nucleotides read TGTGCCAGCAGCCTGACAGGGGGCAATCAGCCCCAGCATTTT. Protein: CASSLTGGNQPQHF.

The rearrangement links TRBV7-9 to TRBJ2-1, with 9 bases lining up with TRBD1. The CDR3 is 16 amino acids. The germline CDR1 and CDR2 sequences are SEHNR and FQNEAQ (reference sequence). Trimming at V came to 2 bases and at J to 4 bases, leaving 6 bases not matched to a gene. CDR3 in amino acids: CASSLSRTGDYNEQFF. CDR3 DNA: TGTGCCAGCAGCTTATCTCGGACAGGGGATTACAATGAGCAGTTCTTC. Based on the CDR3 plus reference TRBV7-9 and TRBJ2-1, the full variable domain is DTGVSQNPRHKITKRGQNVTFRCDPISEHNRLYWYRQTLGQGPEFLTYFQNEAQLEKSRLLSDRFSAERPKGSFSTLEIQRTEQGDSAMYLCASSLSRTGDYNEQFFGPGTRLTVL.

This chain connects TRBV5-1 to TRBJ1-4; TRBD1 matches at 7 bases. There are 17 residues in the CDR3. V dropped 0 bases and J dropped 0; count of bases not matched to a gene: 5. Germline V gene data show CDR1 as SGHRS and CDR2 as YFSETQ. The CDR3 reads CASSLDGTASTNEKLFF. DNA for the CDR3: TGCGCCAGCAGCTTGGACGGGACAGCATCAACTAATGAAAAACTGTTTTTT. The full variable domain, in which reference TRBV5-1 and TRBJ1-4 provide the parts outside the CDR3, is KAGVTQTPRYLIKTRGQQVTLSCSPISGHRSVSWYQQTPGQGLQFLFEYFSETQRNKGNFPGRFSGRQFSNSRSEMNVSTLELGDSALYLCASSLDGTASTNEKLFFGSGTQLSVL.

J is TRBJ1-3 and V is TRBV5-4; 9 bases fit TRBD1. With V trimmed by 4 bases and J by 6 bases, 2 bases remained unmatched. The length of the CDR3 is 13 residues. The germline gives CDR1 SGHNT, CDR2 YYREEE (reference sequence). CDR3 loop: CASSRDRANTIYF. CDR3 coding DNA: TGTGCCAGCAGCCGGGACAGGGCAAACACCATATATTTT. Drawing the rest from reference TRBV5-4 and TRBJ1-3, the complete variable domain is ETGVTQSPTHLIKTRGQQVTLRCSSQSGHNTVSWYQQALGQGPQFIFQYYREEENGRGNFPPRFSGLQFPNYSSELNVNALELDDSALYLCASSRDRANTIYFGEGSWLTVV.

The V and J genes are TRBV20-1 and TRBJ2-7, with D maybe TRBD1 (6 bases). The germline CDR1 and CDR2 sequences are DFQATT and SNEGSKA (reference sequence). V was pared by 3 bases and J by 7 bases, with 16 bases between. This CDR3 has 13 amino acids. The CDR3, as DNA: TGCAGTGCTAGTTGGGGGCGGCGTGAGGAGCAGTACTTC. Translated: CSASWGRREEQYF.

V gene TRBV19 combines with J gene TRBJ1-5; TRBD1 is a possible D gene (5 bases). Germline CDR1 is LNHDA and CDR2 is SQIVND (reference sequence). This CDR3 is 12 amino acids long. The V end lost 7 bases, the J end lost 9 bases, and 13 bases lay between the germline ends. DNA of the CDR3: TGTGCCAGTACCTTGACCGGGGGGCCCCAGCATTTT. Amino acids: CASTLTGGPQHF.

This clone was recorded many times. The V call is TRBV12-3 or TRBV12-4, the J call TRBJ1-3; D gene unclear. CDR3 length equals 13 residues. With 5 bases removed from V and 0 bases from J, the gap between germline ends came to 5 bases. CDR3: CASSENSGNTIYF. The CDR3 coding sequence is TGTGCCAGCAGTGAGAACTCTGGAAACACCATATATTTT.

J is TRBJ2-7 and V is TRBV19, with TRBD1 identical over 12 bases. Germline V lookup: CDR1 LNHDA, CDR2 SQIVND (reference sequence). This CDR3 contains 15 residues. CDR3: CATGRDRGRVYEQYV. As DNA, the CDR3 is TGTGCTACCGGCCGGGACAGGGGGCGAGTTTACGAGCAGTACGTC.

The chain links TRBV6-6 to TRBJ1-4; D is perhaps TRBD1 (6 bases). The ends were cut back, 6 bases at V and 6 bases at J, with 14 bases in the middle. In germline, CDR1 is MNHNY, CDR2 SVGAGI (reference sequence). This CDR3 region has 14 residues. The CDR3 DNA reads as TGTGCCAGCAGCAAACAGGGCGCGGATGAAAAACTGTTTTTT. Translating it yields CASSKQGADEKLFF.

A few counts support this clone. The V gene is TRBV10-3, the J gene TRBJ1-6; 7 nucleotides agree with TRBD1. V dropped 4 bases and J dropped 4; count of bases not matched to a gene: 10. The CDR3 has 17 residues. Germline values: CDR1 ENHRY, CDR2 SYGVKD. The CDR3 sequence: CAISGGDRITYNSPLHF. Written as DNA, the CDR3 is TGTGCCATCAGTGGGGGGGACAGAATTACTTATAATTCACCCCTCCACTTT.

In this sample, this clone turned up once. The chain has TRBV5-5 and TRBJ2-5; TRBD2 might be the D (6 bases). V lost 5 bases, J lost 0 bases, and 20 bases lay in between. This CDR3 contains 17 residues. Germline V lookup: CDR1 SGHKS, CDR2 YYEKEE (reference sequence). CDR3 sequence: CASSLELGTLYQETQYF. In DNA, the CDR3 is TGTGCCAGCAGTCTAGAGCTAGGGACTCTGTACCAAGAGACCCAGTACTTC.

This chain connects TRBV11-3 to TRBJ2-5, with D possibly being TRBD2 (6 bases). V was pared by 2 bases and J by 3 bases, with 7 bases between. Germline CDR1 reads SGHNT; CDR2 reads YENEEA. This CDR3 contains 13 residues. The CDR3 is CASSLLAEETQYF. CDR3 sequence (DNA): TGTGCCAGCAGCTTATTAGCGGAAGAGACCCAGTACTTC.

This chain connects TRBV28 to TRBJ1-5; D perhaps matches TRBD1 (5 bases). CDR3 length: 14 residues. Germline V lookup: CDR1 MDHEN, CDR2 SYDVKM. V was clipped by 6 bases and J by 4 bases, with 13 bases between them. The CDR3 is CASSSIQANQPQHF. The CDR3 DNA reads TGTGCCAGCAGCTCGATACAGGCGAATCAGCCCCAGCATTTT.

This rearrangement joins TRBV9 to TRBJ2-2, with a possible D match to TRBD1 (6 bases). The V end lost 2 bases, the J end lost 4 bases, and 12 bases lay between the germline ends. Germline-derived CDR1 and CDR2 are SGDLS and YYNGEE. CDR3 length: 15 amino acids. In nucleotides, the CDR3 is TGTGCCAGCAGCGTTGGGGGCACGTCCACCGGGGAGCTGTTTTTT. Translation: CASSVGGTSTGELFF.

The rearrangement links TRBV5-1 to TRBJ1-2, with D tentatively TRBD1 (6 bases). The V gene's germline CDR1 is SGHRS and CDR2 YFSETQ. The V and J ends lost 1 base and 2 bases respectively, with 18 bases between them. The CDR3 is 17 amino acids. CDR3 nucleotide sequence: TGCGCCAGCAGCTTGACCGCACGACAGGCGAAAAACTATGGCTACACCTTC. This translates into CASSLTARQAKNYGYTF.

The chain is built from TRBV29-1 and TRBJ2-5, with D possibly being TRBD1 (6 bases). Trimming cost V 5 bases and J 5 bases, with 18 bases left between them. The CDR3 extends over 14 amino acids. CDR1 and CDR2 from the germline V gene are SQVTM and ANQGSEA. For the CDR3, the DNA is TGCAGCGTTAGTCTCTTGTCCAGGGGCGAGACCCAGTACTTC. Its protein product is CSVSLLSRGETQYF.